What follows is one T cell receptor beta chain and its context. The data were taken from a study of blood T cell repertoires in COVID-19. The length of the CDR3 is 16 residues. Looked up from germline, CDR1 is SGHTA and CDR2 is FQGTGA. V gave up 5 bases and J gave up 5 bases; unmatched junction bases: 14. The assay was immunoSEQ multiplex PCR, and TCRdb's table has in-frame clones only and misses some. The sample has 250,000 to 350,000 clones; approximately 90% are singletons. The chain uses TRBV7-3 and TRBJ2-7; 8 nucleotides match TRBD2. The receptor comes from a man aged 30-40 years with acute or convalescent COVID-19. Sequenced material: peripheral blood. This CDR3 is CASSPYPRSGGHEQYF. CDR3 in DNA: TGTGCCAGCAGCCCCTACCCCCGGAGCGGGGGCCACGAGCAGTACTTC.